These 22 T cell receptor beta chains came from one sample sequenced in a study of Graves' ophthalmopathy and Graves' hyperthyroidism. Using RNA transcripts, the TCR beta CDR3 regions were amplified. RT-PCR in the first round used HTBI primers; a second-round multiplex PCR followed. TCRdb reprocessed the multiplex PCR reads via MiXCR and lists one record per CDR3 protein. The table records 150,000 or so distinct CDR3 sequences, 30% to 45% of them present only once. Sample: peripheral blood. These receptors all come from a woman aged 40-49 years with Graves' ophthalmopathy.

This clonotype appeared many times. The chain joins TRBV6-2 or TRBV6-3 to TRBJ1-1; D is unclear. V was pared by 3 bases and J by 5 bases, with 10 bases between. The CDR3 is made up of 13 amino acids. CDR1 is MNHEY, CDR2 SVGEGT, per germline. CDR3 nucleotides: TGTGCCAGCAGTTATCTGAAGGGTACTGAAGCTTTCTTT. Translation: CASSYLKGTEAFF.

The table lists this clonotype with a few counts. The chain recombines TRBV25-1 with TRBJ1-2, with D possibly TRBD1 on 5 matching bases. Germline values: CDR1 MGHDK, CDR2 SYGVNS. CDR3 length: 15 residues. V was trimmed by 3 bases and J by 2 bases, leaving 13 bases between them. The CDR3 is CASSDIRETNYGYTF. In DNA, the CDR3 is TGTGCCAGCAGTGACATCAGGGAAACCAACTATGGCTACACCTTC.

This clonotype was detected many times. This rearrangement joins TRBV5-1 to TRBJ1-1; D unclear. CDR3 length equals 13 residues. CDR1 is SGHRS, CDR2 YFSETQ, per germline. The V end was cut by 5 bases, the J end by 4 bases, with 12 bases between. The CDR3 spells CASSFQVSTEAFF. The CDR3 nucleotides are TGCGCCAGCAGTTTCCAGGTTAGCACTGAAGCTTTCTTT.

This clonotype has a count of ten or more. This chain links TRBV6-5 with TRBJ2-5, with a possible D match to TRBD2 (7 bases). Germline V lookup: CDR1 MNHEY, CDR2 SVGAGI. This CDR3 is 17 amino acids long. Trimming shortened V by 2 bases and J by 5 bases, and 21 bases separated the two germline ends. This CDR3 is CASSYEDSGGARETQYF. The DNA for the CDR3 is TGTGCCAGCAGTTACGAGGATAGTGGGGGGGCCCGGGAGACCCAGTACTTC.

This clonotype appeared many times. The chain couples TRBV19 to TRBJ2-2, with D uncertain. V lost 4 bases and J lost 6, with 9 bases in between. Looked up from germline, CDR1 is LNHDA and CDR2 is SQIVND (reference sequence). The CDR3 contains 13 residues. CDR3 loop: CASSTRIAGELFF. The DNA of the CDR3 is TGTGCCAGTAGTACGCGAATAGCCGGGGAGCTGTTTTTT.

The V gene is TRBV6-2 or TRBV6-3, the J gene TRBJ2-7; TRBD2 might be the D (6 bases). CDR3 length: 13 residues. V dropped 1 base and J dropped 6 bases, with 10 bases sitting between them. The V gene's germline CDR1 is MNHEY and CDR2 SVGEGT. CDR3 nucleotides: TGTGCCAGCAGTTACTGGGAGGCGTTCGAGCAGTACTTC. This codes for CASSYWEAFEQYF.

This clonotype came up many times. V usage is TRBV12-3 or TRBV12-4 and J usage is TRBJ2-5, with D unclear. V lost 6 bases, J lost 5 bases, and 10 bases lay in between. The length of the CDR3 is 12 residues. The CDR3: CASSLRAETQYF. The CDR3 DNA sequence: TGTGCCAGCAGCCTAAGAGCGGAGACCCAGTACTTC.

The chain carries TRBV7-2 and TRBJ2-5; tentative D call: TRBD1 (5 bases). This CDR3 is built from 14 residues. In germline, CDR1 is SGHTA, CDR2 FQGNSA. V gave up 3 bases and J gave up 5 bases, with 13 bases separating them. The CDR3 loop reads CASSFMAGQETQYF. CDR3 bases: TGTGCCAGCAGCTTCATGGCAGGGCAGGAGACCCAGTACTTC. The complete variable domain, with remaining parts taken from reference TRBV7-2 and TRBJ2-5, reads GAGVSQSPSNKVTEKGKDVELRCDPISGHTALYWYRQSLGQGLEFLIYFQGNSAPDKSGLPSDRFSAERTGGSVSTLTIQRTQQEDSAVYLCASSFMAGQETQYFGPGTRLLVL.

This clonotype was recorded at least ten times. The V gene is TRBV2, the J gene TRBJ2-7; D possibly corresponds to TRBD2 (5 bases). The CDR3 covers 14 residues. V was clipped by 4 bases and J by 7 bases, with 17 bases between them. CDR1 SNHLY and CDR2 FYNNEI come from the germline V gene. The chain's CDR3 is CASSVDGGTGEQYF. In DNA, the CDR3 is TGTGCCAGCAGTGTCGACGGAGGAACTGGGGAGCAGTACTTC.

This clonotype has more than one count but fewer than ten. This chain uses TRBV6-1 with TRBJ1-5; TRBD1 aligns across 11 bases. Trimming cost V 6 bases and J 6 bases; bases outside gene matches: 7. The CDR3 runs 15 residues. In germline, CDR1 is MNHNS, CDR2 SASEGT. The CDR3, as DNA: TGTGCCAGCAGCCCTGGACAGGGGGCAGGTCAGCCCCAGCATTTT. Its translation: CASSPGQGAGQPQHF.

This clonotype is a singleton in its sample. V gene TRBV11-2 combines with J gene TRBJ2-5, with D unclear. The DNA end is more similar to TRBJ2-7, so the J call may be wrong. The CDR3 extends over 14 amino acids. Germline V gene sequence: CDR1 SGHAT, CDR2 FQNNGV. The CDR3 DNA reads TGTGCCAGCAGCTCAGACGTGACAACCTACGAGCAGTACTTC. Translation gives CASSSDVTTYEQYF.

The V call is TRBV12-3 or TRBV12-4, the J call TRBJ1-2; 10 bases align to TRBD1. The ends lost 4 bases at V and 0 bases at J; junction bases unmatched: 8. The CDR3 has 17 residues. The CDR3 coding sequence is TGTGCCAGCAGTTACGGACAGGGGGACTCTTCTAACTATGGCTACACCTTC. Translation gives CASSYGQGDSSNYGYTF.

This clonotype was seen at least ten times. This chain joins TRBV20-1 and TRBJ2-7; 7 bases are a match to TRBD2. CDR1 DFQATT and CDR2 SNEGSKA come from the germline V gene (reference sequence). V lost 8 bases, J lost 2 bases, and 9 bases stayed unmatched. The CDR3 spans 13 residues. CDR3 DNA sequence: TGCAGTTTGGGGAGGGCAGTTCCCTACGAGCAGTACTTC. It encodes CSLGRAVPYEQYF.

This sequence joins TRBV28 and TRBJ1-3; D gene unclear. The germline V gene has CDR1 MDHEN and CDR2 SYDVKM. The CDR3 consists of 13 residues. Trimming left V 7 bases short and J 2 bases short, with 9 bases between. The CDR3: CASNEVTGNTIYF. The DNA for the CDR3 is TGTGCCAGCAACGAGGTAACTGGAAACACCATATATTTT.

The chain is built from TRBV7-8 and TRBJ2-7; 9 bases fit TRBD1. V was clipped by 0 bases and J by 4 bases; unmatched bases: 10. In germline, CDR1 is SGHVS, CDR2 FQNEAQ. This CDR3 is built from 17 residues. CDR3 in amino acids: CASSLALTGTGFYEQYF. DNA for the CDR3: TGTGCCAGCAGCTTAGCGCTGACCGGGACAGGGTTTTACGAGCAGTACTTC.

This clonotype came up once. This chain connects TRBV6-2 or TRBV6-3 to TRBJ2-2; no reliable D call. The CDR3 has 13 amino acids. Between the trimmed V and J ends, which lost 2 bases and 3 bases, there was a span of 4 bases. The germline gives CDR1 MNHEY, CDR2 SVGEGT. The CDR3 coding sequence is TGTGCCAGCAGTTACGTGGACACCGGGGAGCTGTTTTTT. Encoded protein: CASSYVDTGELFF.

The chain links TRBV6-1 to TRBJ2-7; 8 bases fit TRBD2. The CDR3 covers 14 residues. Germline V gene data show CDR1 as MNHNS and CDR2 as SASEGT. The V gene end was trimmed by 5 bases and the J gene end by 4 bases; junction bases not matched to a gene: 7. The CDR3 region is CASSPGGRIYEQYF. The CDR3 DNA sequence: TGTGCCAGCAGTCCGGGGGGGAGGATATACGAGCAGTACTTC.

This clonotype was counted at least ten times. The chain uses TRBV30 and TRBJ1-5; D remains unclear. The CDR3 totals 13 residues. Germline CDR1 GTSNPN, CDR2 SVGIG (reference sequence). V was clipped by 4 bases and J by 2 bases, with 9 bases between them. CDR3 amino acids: CAWNSGRNQPQHF. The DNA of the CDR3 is TGTGCCTGGAATTCTGGGCGCAATCAGCCCCAGCATTTT.

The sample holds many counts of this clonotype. The CDR3 region has the DNA TGTGCCAGCAGTGAAAACAGGGTTGGGGTTGAAGCTTTCTTT. Its translation is CASSENRVGVEAFF. The rearrangement links TRBV28 to TRBJ1-1; tentative D call: TRBD1 (6 bases). V lost 5 bases to trimming and J lost 7 bases, with 17 bases between them. CDR1 is MDHEN, CDR2 SYDVKM, per germline. The length of the CDR3 is 14 residues.

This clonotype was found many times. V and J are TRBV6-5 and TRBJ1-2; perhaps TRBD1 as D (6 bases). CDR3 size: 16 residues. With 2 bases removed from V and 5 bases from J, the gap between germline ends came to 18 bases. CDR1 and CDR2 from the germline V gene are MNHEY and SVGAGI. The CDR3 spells CASSYGTPRGEYGYTF. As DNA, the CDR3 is TGTGCCAGCAGTTACGGGACACCCCGGGGAGAATATGGCTACACCTTC.

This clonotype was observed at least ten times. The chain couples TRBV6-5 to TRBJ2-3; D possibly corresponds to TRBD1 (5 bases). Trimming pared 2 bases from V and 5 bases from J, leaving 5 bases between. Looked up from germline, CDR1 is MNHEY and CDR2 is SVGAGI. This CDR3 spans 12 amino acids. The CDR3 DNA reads TGTGCCAGCAGTTACAGGGGAGATACGCAGTATTTT. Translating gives CASSYRGDTQYF.

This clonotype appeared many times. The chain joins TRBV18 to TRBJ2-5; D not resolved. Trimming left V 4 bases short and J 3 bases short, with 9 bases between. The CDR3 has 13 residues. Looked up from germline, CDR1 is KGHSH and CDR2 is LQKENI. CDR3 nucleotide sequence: TGTGCCAGCTCACTGACGCAGAAAGAGACCCAGTACTTC. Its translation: CASSLTQKETQYF.